The entry below gives a single T cell receptor beta chain sequence along with its context. The data originate from a study of sequential checkpoint blockade in melanoma. With V trimmed by 1 base and J by 5 bases, 17 bases remained unmatched. The CDR3 is made up of 19 amino acids. Germline V gene sequence: CDR1 LGHNA, CDR2 YSLEER. The treatment here: randomized to nivolumab then ipilimumab (arm A) or the reverse (arm B). Method: immunoSEQ multiplex PCR; TCRdb's copy keeps in-frame clones and lacks some. This sample yields about 10,000 clones, of which roughly 73% are seen a single time; 36% belongs to the top ten.

The rearrangement joins TRBV4-3 to TRBJ2-5; 9 bases map to TRBD2. Sequenced material: CD8+ T cells sorted from blood (inferred from file names), taken from a patient given nivolumab and ipilimumab in sequence. The receptor comes from a human donor with melanoma. The DNA for the CDR3 is TGCGCCAGCAGCCAAGGGGTTGGGCGACTAGCGGAAAGGTGGGAGACCCAGTACTTC. It is translated as CASSQGVGRLAERWETQYF.